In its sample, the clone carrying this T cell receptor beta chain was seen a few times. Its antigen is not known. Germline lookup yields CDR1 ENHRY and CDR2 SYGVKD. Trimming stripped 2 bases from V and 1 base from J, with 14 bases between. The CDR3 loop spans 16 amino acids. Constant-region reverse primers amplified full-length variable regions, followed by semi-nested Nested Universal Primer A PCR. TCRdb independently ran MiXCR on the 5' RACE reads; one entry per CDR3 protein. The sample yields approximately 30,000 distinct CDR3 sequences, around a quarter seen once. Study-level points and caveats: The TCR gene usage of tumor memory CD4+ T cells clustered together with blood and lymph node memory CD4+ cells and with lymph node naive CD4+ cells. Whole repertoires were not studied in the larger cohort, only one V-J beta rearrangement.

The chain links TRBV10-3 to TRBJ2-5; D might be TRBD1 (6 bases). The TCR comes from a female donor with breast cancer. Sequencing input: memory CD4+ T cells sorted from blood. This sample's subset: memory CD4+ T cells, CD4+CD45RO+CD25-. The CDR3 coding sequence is TGTGCCATCAGTGAGGCGACAGGCCCGATCCAAGAGACCCAGTACTTC. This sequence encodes CAISEATGPIQETQYF.